This is a list of T cell receptor beta chains from one sample in a study of blood T cell repertoires in COVID-19. The protocol was immunoSEQ multiplex PCR, while the TCRdb copy is restricted to in-frame clones and leaves out a portion. The sample carries about 180,000 clones, around 85% recorded once. Sequenced sample: PBMCs or T cells enriched from blood (not recorded which). These receptors were taken from a man in his forties who had recovered from COVID-19. The CDR3 runs from the conserved cysteine through the conserved F or W. A D gene is named only where the DNA matches it firmly. Expanded clones get a size class; other rows say once, few or many, or leave the size out.

TRBV5-6	-	TRBJ1-6	-	CASNFMTAPGDSPLHF	TGTGCCAGCAACTTCATGACCGCGCCCGGGGATTCACCCCTCCACTTT
TRBV6-5	-	TRBJ1-5	-	CASSRDYSNQPQHF	TGTGCCAGCAGTAGAGATTATAGCAATCAGCCCCAGCATTTT
TRBV2	few	TRBJ1-5	-	CASSSAGSNQPQHF	TGTGCCAGCAGTTCTGCGGGAAGCAATCAGCCCCAGCATTTT
TRBV7-9	once	TRBJ1-1	-	CASSFQASNTEAFF	TGTGCCAGCAGCTTCCAGGCCTCGAACACTGAAGCTTTCTTT
TRBV4-1	-	TRBJ1-2	TRBD1	CASSRYWDRGIYGYTF	TGCGCCAGCAGCCGTTATTGGGACAGGGGTATCTATGGCTACACCTTC
TRBV5-1	-	TRBJ2-7	-	CASSFRGDSFYEQYF	TGCGCCAGCAGCTTTAGGGGGGACAGCTTCTACGAGCAGTACTTC
TRBV29-1	-	TRBJ2-2	TRBD1	CSGRTGGSGELFF	TGCAGCGGGAGGACAGGGGGCTCCGGGGAGCTGTTTTTT
TRBV28	-	TRBJ1-2	-	CASREQGSNYGYTF	TGTGCCAGCAGGGAACAGGGCTCCAACTATGGCTACACCTTC
TRBV4-1	-	TRBJ1-2	-	CASGWAQTLNRHYGYTF	TGCGCCAGCGGCTGGGCACAAACTTTAAACAGACACTATGGCTACACCTTC
TRBV5-1	-	TRBJ1-2	-	CASSLDRGSYGYTF	TGCGCCAGCAGCTTGGATAGGGGGAGCTATGGCTACACCTTC
TRBV24-1	-	TRBJ1-5	-	CATSEGAAGGNQPQHF	TGTGCCACCAGTGAAGGGGCGGCCGGAGGCAATCAGCCCCAGCATTTT
TRBV5-1	-	TRBJ1-2	TRBD1	CASSLGGTGDGYTF	TGCGCCAGCAGCTTGGGAGGGACAGGGGATGGCTACACCTTC
TRBV5-1	-	TRBJ1-1	TRBD1	CASSASTGLEAFF	TGCGCCAGCAGCGCCTCGACAGGGCTAGAAGCTTTCTTT
TRBV28	-	TRBJ2-1	-	CASSPPDRLYNEQFF	TGTGCCAGCAGTCCCCCGGACAGACTGTACAATGAGCAGTTCTTC
TRBV19	many	TRBJ1-5	TRBD1	CASSMGQGGNQPQHF	TGTGCCAGTAGTATGGGACAGGGAGGCAATCAGCCCCAGCATTTT
TRBV5-1	-	TRBJ1-1	TRBD1	CASSFNTGGSEAFF	TGCGCCAGCAGCTTTAATACAGGGGGCTCTGAAGCTTTCTTT
TRBV6-5	-	TRBJ1-2	-	CASSYRDYGYTF	TGTGCCAGCTCCTACAGGGACTATGGCTACACCTTC
TRBV9	-	TRBJ2-5	-	CASSVGTVQETQYF	TGTGCCAGCAGCGTAGGTACAGTACAAGAGACCCAGTACTTC
TRBV5-5	once	TRBJ1-5	-	CASSLRTENQPQHF	TGTGCCAGCAGCTTGAGGACAGAAAATCAGCCCCAGCATTTT
TRBV27	once	TRBJ2-3	TRBD2	CASKDSSGSTKDTQYF	TGTGCCAGCAAGGACTCCAGCGGGAGTACGAAAGATACGCAGTATTTT
TRBV20-1	-	TRBJ2-5	-	CSASGGGWDQETQYF	TGCAGTGCTAGTGGAGGGGGATGGGACCAAGAGACCCAGTACTTC
TRBV6-7	once	TRBJ1-1	-	CASIYSGCEAFF	TGTGCCAGCATTTATTCAGGGTGTGAAGCTTTCTTT
TRBV5-1	-	TRBJ2-7	TRBD1	CASSLSIGTGDYEQYF	TGCGCCAGCAGCTTGTCTATTGGGACAGGGGACTACGAGCAGTACTTC
TRBV29-1	-	TRBJ1-4	-	CSVEGGQEVGKLFF	TGCAGCGTTGAAGGCGGACAAGAGGTTGGGAAACTGTTTTTT
TRBV3-1/TRBV3-2	-	TRBJ1-1	TRBD1	CASSAGTGLSWDTEAFF	TGTGCCAGCAGCGCGGGGACAGGCTTAAGTTGGGACACTGAAGCTTTCTTT
TRBV9	-	TRBJ2-5	-	CASSGRGSEETQYF	TGTGCCAGCAGCGGGCGGGGCTCGGAAGAGACCCAGTACTTC
TRBV19	-	TRBJ2-7	-	CASSIDPGPYEQYF	TGTGCCAGTAGTATAGACCCAGGGCCCTACGAGCAGTACTTC
TRBV9	-	TRBJ1-2	-	CASSVVSGWDYGYTF	TGTGCCAGCAGCGTAGTTTCGGGGTGGGACTATGGCTACACCTTC
TRBV6-2/TRBV6-3	-	TRBJ1-6	-	CASRLSAGASSPLHF	TGTGCCAGCCGCCTCTCCGCGGGTGCCAGTTCACCCCTCCACTTT
TRBV7-9	-	TRBJ1-3	TRBD1	CASSLEGQRFGNTIYF	TGTGCCAGCAGCCTGGAGGGACAGAGGTTCGGAAACACCATATATTTT
TRBV28	-	TRBJ2-7	-	CASSSDSYEQYF	TGTGCCAGCAGTTCCGACAGTTACGAGCAGTACTTC
TRBV25-1	-	TRBJ2-1	TRBD1	CASSDPGQGGNEQFF	TGTGCCAGCAGTGACCCGGGACAGGGAGGTAATGAGCAGTTCTTC
TRBV19	-	TRBJ1-2	TRBD1	CASSLNRGNYGYTF	TGTGCCAGTAGTCTGAACAGGGGTAACTATGGCTACACCTTC
TRBV11-3	-	TRBJ2-1	TRBD2	CASSLELAGGPHEQFF	TGTGCCAGCAGCTTGGAGCTAGCGGGAGGGCCCCATGAGCAGTTCTTC
TRBV2	once	TRBJ2-3	-	CASTLGGLAEDTQYF	TGTGCCAGCACATTGGGGGGGCTAGCTGAAGATACGCAGTATTTT
TRBV10-1	-	TRBJ2-7	TRBD1	CASSGQGLYEQYF	TGCGCCAGCAGTGGACAGGGGCTCTACGAGCAGTACTTC
TRBV5-1	-	TRBJ2-1	TRBD2	CASSLLTSGSDNEQFF	TGCGCCAGCAGCTTGTTGACTAGCGGGAGTGACAATGAGCAGTTCTTC
TRBV6-5	-	TRBJ1-5	-	CASRSSERQPQHF	TGTGCCAGCAGGTCATCAGAGCGTCAGCCCCAGCATTTT
TRBV9	-	TRBJ1-3	TRBD1	CASSKQQGTGNTIYF	TGTGCCAGCAGCAAACAACAGGGGACTGGAAACACCATATATTTT
TRBV12-5	-	TRBJ2-2	TRBD1	CASGLFQGETGELFF	TGTGCTAGTGGTTTGTTTCAGGGGGAGACCGGGGAGCTGTTTTTT
TRBV30	once	TRBJ2-7	-	CAWSLEQVLYEQYF	TGTGCCTGGAGTTTGGAACAGGTCTTGTACGAGCAGTACTTC
TRBV9	-	TRBJ1-1	TRBD1	CASSPGQRRETEAFF	TGTGCCAGCAGCCCGGGACAGAGAAGAGAGACTGAAGCTTTCTTT
TRBV6-5	-	TRBJ1-5	TRBD1	CASSRDRGSGQPQHF	TGTGCCAGCAGCCGGGACAGGGGATCTGGTCAGCCCCAGCATTTT
TRBV3-1/TRBV3-2	-	TRBJ1-5	-	CASSHSGGNQPQHF	TGTGCCAGCAGCCATTCAGGGGGCAATCAGCCCCAGCATTTT
TRBV6-6	-	TRBJ1-5	TRBD1	CASSLRDRGSNQPQHF	TGTGCCAGCAGTCTCCGGGACAGGGGAAGCAATCAGCCCCAGCATTTT
TRBV21-1	-	TRBJ2-4	-	CVTLNGGNVLAKNIQYF	TGTGTGACCTTAAACGGGGGGAACGTACTAGCCAAAAACATTCAGTACTTC
TRBV7-9	-	TRBJ2-1	TRBD2	CASSGHSGRLYNEQFF	TGTGCCAGCAGCGGGCATAGCGGGAGACTCTACAATGAGCAGTTCTTC
TRBV6-1	-	TRBJ1-2	TRBD1	CASSEGKGARGYTF	TGTGCCAGCAGTGAAGGAAAGGGGGCCCGAGGCTACACCTTC
TRBV20-1	-	TRBJ2-7	TRBD2	CSASPPAGTSGRSVYEQYF	TGCAGTGCTAGTCCCCCCGCCGGGACTAGCGGGAGGAGTGTATACGAGCAGTACTTC
TRBV2	-	TRBJ2-7	TRBD2	CAGKRLAGSSYEQYF	TGTGCCGGTAAAAGGCTAGCGGGGAGCTCCTACGAGCAGTACTTC
TRBV29-1	-	TRBJ1-1	-	CSVVLPTEAFF	TGCAGCGTTGTCCTCCCTACTGAAGCTTTCTTT
TRBV2	-	TRBJ2-3	TRBD1	CASKGQGVADTQYF	TGTGCCAGCAAGGGACAGGGGGTAGCAGATACGCAGTATTTT